This T cell receptor (beta chain) emerged from a study of T cell changes during pregnancy in multiple sclerosis (dated by TCRdb to between 2018 and 2021). Notes on the research overall: The study looked at changes in the T cell repertoire across pregnancy in women with multiple sclerosis.

Of note for this clone: It has no known antigen specificity. Per-base quality was not reported, and no clone a single base away is much larger than it.

Library method: the immunoSEQ multiplex PCR assay. TCRdb limited this immuneACCESS table to in-frame rearrangements with V and J called. A share of clones is missing; checked studies link under half to unresolved V genes, and the rest is unexplained. The sample data list about 57,000 clones, and around 90% of these were observed just once. Roughly 3.5% of the sample lies in the top ten. For CDR1 and CDR2, the germline V gene lists MDHEN and SYDVKM. Compared with germline, V lacks 7 bases and J lacks 4 bases; bases without a gene match: 7. Counted from cysteine to phenylalanine, this CDR3 has 13 amino acids. Only the CDR3 DNA stays, 39 bases, in frame from base 1.

The TCR sequence derives from a female donor in good health, enrolled as a control in a pregnancy study. The sample in question was peripheral blood, obtained after pregnancy. The chain joins TRBV28 to TRBJ2-7, with TRBD2 matching 7 junction bases. CDR3 reads: CASTIGTTYEQYF. At the DNA level, the sequence is TGTGCCAGCACTATCGGGACTACTTACGAGCAGTACTTC.